These 10 T cell receptor beta chains originate from one sample sequenced in a study of blood T cell repertoires in COVID-19. Only in-frame clones appear in the TCRdb table, and some are missing; sequencing was by immunoSEQ multiplex PCR. The sample has roughly 200,000 clones; 80% to 90% are singletons. The sequenced material came from PBMCs or T cells enriched from blood (not recorded which). The receptors here all came from a woman aged 50 to 60 who had been exposed to COVID-19.

The chain joins TRBV27 to TRBJ1-2, with TRBD1 matching 7 bases. Germline V gene lookup returns CDR1 MNHEY and CDR2 SMNVEV (reference sequence). The V and J ends lost 4 bases and 2 bases, in that order; junction bases with no gene match: 10. The CDR3 is made up of 16 amino acids. The CDR3 bases are TGTGCCAGCAGTTCTTGGACAGGCCGAACAAACTATGGCTACACCTTC. Amino acid sequence: CASSSWTGRTNYGYTF.

The J gene is TRBJ1-2, the V gene TRBV19; 7 bases are shared with TRBD1. The CDR3 is 15 amino acids. Germline trimming cut 5 bases from V and 4 bases from J; bases unmatched to any gene: 10. CDR1 is LNHDA, CDR2 SQIVND, per germline (reference sequence). For the CDR3, the DNA is TGTGCCAGTAGTCACCGGGGACAGAGGATCTATGGCTACACCTTC. It specifies CASSHRGQRIYGYTF. The variable domain in full, with the rest retrieved from reference TRBV19 and TRBJ1-2, is DGGITQSPKYLFRKEGQNVTLSCEQNLNHDAMYWYRQDPGQGLRLIYYSQIVNDFQKGDIAEGYSVSREKKESFPLTVTSAQKNPTAFYLCASSHRGQRIYGYTFGSGTRLTVV.

The V call is TRBV7-9, the J call TRBJ1-5; no reliable D call. Trimming removed 1 base at V and 0 bases at J, with 7 bases between. Germline-derived CDR1 and CDR2 are SEHNR and FQNEAQ (reference sequence). The CDR3 runs 15 residues. CDR3 in DNA: TGTGCCAGCAGCTTAGACGGGAATAGCAATCAGCCCCAGCATTTT. Translated: CASSLDGNSNQPQHF.

The chain links TRBV11-2 to TRBJ1-2; D may be TRBD1 (5 bases). This CDR3 has 14 residues. CDR1 SGHAT and CDR2 FQNNGV come from the germline V gene. The germline V and J ends were trimmed by 1 base and 2 bases, with 8 bases remaining between them. The CDR3: CASSLGAGNYGYTF. CDR3 DNA sequence: TGTGCCAGCAGCTTAGGGGCAGGGAACTATGGCTACACCTTC.

This clone was observed a handful of times. The rearrangement joins TRBV5-5 to TRBJ1-1; no definite D call. Trimming removed 4 bases from V and 1 base from J, with 11 bases in between. From germline, CDR1 is SGHKS and CDR2 YYEKEE (reference sequence). The CDR3 contains 14 residues. CDR3 nucleotide sequence: TGTGCCAGCAGCCCAGATGACACGAACACTGAAGCTTTCTTT. Translation gives CASSPDDTNTEAFF.

The rearrangement joins TRBV19 to TRBJ1-2; 7 bases are shared with TRBD1. Germline V CDR1 and CDR2: LNHDA, SQIVND (reference sequence). The CDR3 spans 14 residues. The V segment lost 3 bases and the J segment 7 bases; nucleotides outside the gene matches: 8. CDR3 sequence reads: CASSMARGFGGYTF. In DNA form, the CDR3 reads TGTGCCAGTAGTATGGCCAGGGGGTTCGGTGGCTACACCTTC.

The chain recombines TRBV5-1 with TRBJ2-1, with 10 bases that match TRBD2. The J segment lost 10 bases and the V segment lost 0 bases, leaving 7 bases of the junction unmatched. The CDR3 is made up of 15 amino acids. Germline values: CDR1 SGHRS, CDR2 YFSETQ. CDR3 sequence reads: CASSLGLAGAREQFF. DNA for the CDR3: TGCGCCAGCAGCTTGGGGCTAGCGGGGGCTAGAGAGCAGTTCTTC.

V usage is TRBV10-3 and J usage is TRBJ1-2; D possibly corresponds to TRBD1 (5 bases). The CDR3 has 14 residues. Germline CDR1 and CDR2: ENHRY and SYGVKD. Trimming stripped 7 bases from V and 2 bases from J, with 14 bases between. The CDR3 sequence: CAIKRTSDNYGYTF. The CDR3 coding sequence is TGTGCCATCAAACGGACATCCGACAACTATGGCTACACCTTC.

The chain carries TRBV18 and TRBJ2-2; tentative D call: TRBD1 (6 bases). The V end was cut by 3 bases, the J end by 6 bases, with 8 bases between. CDR1 and CDR2 from the germline V gene are KGHSH and LQKENI. The CDR3 extends over 13 amino acids. The CDR3 loop reads CASSPDRSGELFF. The DNA for the CDR3 is TGTGCCAGCTCACCCGACAGGTCCGGGGAGCTGTTTTTT. Using reference TRBV18 and TRBJ2-2 for the parts outside the CDR3, the full variable domain is NAGVMQNPRHLVRRRGQEARLRCSPMKGHSHVYWYRQLPEEGLKFMVYLQKENIIDESGMPKERFSAEFPKEGPSILRIQQVVRGDSAAYFCASSPDRSGELFFGEGSRLTVL.

This clone was counted ten times or more. The rearrangement uses TRBV7-9 and TRBJ1-6; no clear D gene. Trimming left V 3 bases short and J 0 bases short, with 3 bases between. The CDR3 sequence is 14 residues long. Per the germline V gene, CDR1 is SEHNR and CDR2 is FQNEAQ (reference sequence). The CDR3 region is CASSFSSYNSPLHF. CDR3 DNA: TGTGCCAGCAGCTTCAGCTCCTATAATTCACCCCTCCACTTT.